This T cell receptor (beta chain) comes out of a study of blood T cell repertoires in COVID-19. In the study overall: There were acute and convalescent COVID-19 samples, and they came from the United States, Italy and Spain. T cells, B-cell-depleted T cells, or PBMCs provided the cDNA or gDNA that served as material.

The CDR3 covers 14 residues. V lost 0 bases and J lost 2, with 9 bases in between. Germline V gene lookup returns CDR1 SQVTM and CDR2 ANQGSEA. TCRdb's copy holds only in-frame clones and misses some; the assay was immunoSEQ multiplex PCR. The data hold 250,000 or so clones, with 70% to 90% observed a single time. The clonotype originates from a man aged 45-60 years with acute or convalescent COVID-19. The specimen was peripheral blood. The chain couples TRBV29-1 to TRBJ2-3; D perhaps matches TRBD2 (5 bases). DNA of the CDR3: TGCAGCGTTGAAGATCGGGGTCTCACAGATACGCAGTATTTT. Its protein product is CSVEDRGLTDTQYF.